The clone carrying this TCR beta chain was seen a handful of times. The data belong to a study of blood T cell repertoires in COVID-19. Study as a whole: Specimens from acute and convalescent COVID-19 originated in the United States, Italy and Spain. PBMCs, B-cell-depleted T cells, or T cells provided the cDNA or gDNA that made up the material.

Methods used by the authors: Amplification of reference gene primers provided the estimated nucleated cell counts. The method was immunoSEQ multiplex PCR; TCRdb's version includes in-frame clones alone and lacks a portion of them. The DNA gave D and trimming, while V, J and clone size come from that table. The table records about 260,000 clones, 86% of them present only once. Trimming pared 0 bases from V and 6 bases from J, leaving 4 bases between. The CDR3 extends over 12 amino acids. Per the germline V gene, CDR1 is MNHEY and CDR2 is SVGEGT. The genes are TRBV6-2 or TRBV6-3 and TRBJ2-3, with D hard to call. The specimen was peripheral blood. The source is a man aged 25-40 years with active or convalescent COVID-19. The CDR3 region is CASSYSLDTQYF. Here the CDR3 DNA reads TGTGCCAGCAGTTACTCCCTGGATACGCAGTATTTT.